The 30 T cell receptor beta chains reported below all come from one sample, sequenced in a study of T cell responses to AZD1222 COVID-19 vaccine. Clones were read by immunoSEQ multiplex PCR, and TCRdb kept only the in-frame ones, dropping some. The repertoire has over 100,000 clones, 70% to 90% of them found once; the top ten carry 8.4%. The sequencing here drew on peripheral blood, taken on day 0 of AZD1222 vaccination. The receptor set was obtained from an adult in good health.

The genes are TRBV11-3 and TRBJ2-1; no firm D call. In germline, CDR1 is SGHNT, CDR2 YENEEA. V was cut by 2 bases and J by 0 bases, with 8 bases left in between. The CDR3 is 15 amino acids. The DNA for the CDR3 is TGTGCCAGCAGCTTATACGGAATCTCCTACAATGAGCAGTTCTTC. It translates to CASSLYGISYNEQFF.

The chain combines TRBV19 with TRBJ1-3; D possibly corresponds to TRBD1 (5 bases). The CDR3 totals 15 residues. The V and J ends lost 7 bases and 3 bases respectively, with 16 bases between them. Germline-derived CDR1 and CDR2 are LNHDA and SQIVND (reference sequence). CDR3 coding DNA: TGTGCCAGTACTTTAAAAGGGGCAAGTGGAAACACCATATATTTT. Its translation: CASTLKGASGNTIYF. The entire variable domain, with the rest obtained from reference TRBV19 and TRBJ1-3, is as follows: DGGITQSPKYLFRKEGQNVTLSCEQNLNHDAMYWYRQDPGQGLRLIYYSQIVNDFQKGDIAEGYSVSREKKESFPLTVTSAQKNPTAFYLCASTLKGASGNTIYFGEGSWLTVV.

This clone has only a few counts. The V call is TRBV5-1, the J call TRBJ2-3, with TRBD1 identical over 11 bases. The J segment lost 2 bases and the V segment lost 2 bases, leaving 10 bases of the junction unmatched. The CDR3 has 18 amino acids. Germline values: CDR1 SGHRS, CDR2 YFSETQ. CDR3 loop: CASSFGTGGRPYTDTQYF. In nucleotides, the CDR3 is TGCGCCAGCAGCTTCGGGACAGGGGGAAGGCCCTACACAGATACGCAGTATTTT.

The V and J genes are TRBV18 and TRBJ1-1; no clear D gene. The germline V gene has CDR1 KGHSH and CDR2 LQKENI. V gave up 3 bases and J gave up 4 bases, with 15 bases separating them. The CDR3 is 15 amino acids. CDR3 nucleotide sequence: TGTGCCAGCTCACCTTCTGAGGCCATGGGCACTGAAGCTTTCTTT. This codes for CASSPSEAMGTEAFF. Full variable domain (missing parts from reference TRBV18 and TRBJ1-1): NAGVMQNPRHLVRRRGQEARLRCSPMKGHSHVYWYRQLPEEGLKFMVYLQKENIIDESGMPKERFSAEFPKEGPSILRIQQVVRGDSAAYFCASSPSEAMGTEAFFGQGTRLTVV.

The rearrangement links TRBV28 to TRBJ1-1, with D possibly matching TRBD1 (5 bases). This CDR3 is 13 amino acids long. The ends were cut back, 6 bases at V and 8 bases at J, with 16 bases in the middle. CDR1 and CDR2 (germline): MDHEN, SYDVKM. The CDR3 nucleotides are TGTGCCAGCAGCCTCCCAGCCGGGACCGAAGCTTTCTTT. It specifies CASSLPAGTEAFF.

The rearrangement joins TRBV5-4 to TRBJ1-1; no definite D call. The CDR3 loop spans 15 amino acids. The germline V gene encodes CDR1 SGHNT and CDR2 YYREEE (reference sequence). The V end was cut by 3 bases, the J end by 3 bases, with 15 bases between. The CDR3 nucleotides are TGTGCCAGCAGCTACGGCCCGAACCTAGACACTGAAGCTTTCTTT. Protein sequence: CASSYGPNLDTEAFF. Looking up the rest from reference TRBV5-4 and TRBJ1-1 gives the full variable domain: ETGVTQSPTHLIKTRGQQVTLRCSSQSGHNTVSWYQQALGQGPQFIFQYYREEENGRGNFPPRFSGLQFPNYSSELNVNALELDDSALYLCASSYGPNLDTEAFFGQGTRLTVV.

The chain carries TRBV7-3 and TRBJ2-7; D is possibly TRBD1 (6 bases). Germline CDR1 is SGHTA and CDR2 is FQGTGA. The CDR3 spans 14 residues. Deletions cut 2 bases from V and 3 bases from J, with 11 bases between. Here the CDR3 DNA reads TGTGCCAGCAGCTTAGGGGGCGCCTACTACGAGCAGTACTTC. Translating gives CASSLGGAYYEQYF.

This sequence joins TRBV30 and TRBJ1-3; possibly TRBD1 for D (5 bases). Between the trimmed V and J ends, which lost 3 bases and 0 bases, there was a span of 27 bases. This CDR3 is built from 20 residues. From germline, CDR1 is GTSNPN and CDR2 SVGIG (reference sequence). The CDR3 DNA sequence: TGTGCCTGGAGCCCCGAAGGAGACAGCTGGATCCGGGGCTCTGGAAACACCATATATTTT. Its protein product is CAWSPEGDSWIRGSGNTIYF. Looking up the rest from reference TRBV30 and TRBJ1-3 gives the full variable domain: SQTIHQWPATLVQPVGSPLSLECTVEGTSNPNLYWYRQAAGRGLQLLFYSVGIGQISSEVPQNLSASRPQDRQFILSSKKLLLSDSGFYLCAWSPEGDSWIRGSGNTIYFGEGSWLTVV.

CDR3 sequence (DNA): TGTGCCAGCAGCTTGGGAGCGGGAGGGTATAATGAGCAGTTCTTC. Encoded protein: CASSLGAGGYNEQFF. The genes are TRBV5-4 and TRBJ2-1, with 10 nucleotides matching TRBD2. The V gene end was trimmed by 0 bases and the J gene end by 7 bases; junction bases not matched to a gene: 4. The CDR3 totals 15 residues. Germline V lookup: CDR1 SGHNT, CDR2 YYREEE (reference sequence).

The CDR3 loop reads CASSLTATNEKLFF. The CDR3 nucleotides read TGTGCCAGCAGCTTGACAGCAACTAATGAAAAACTGTTTTTT. The rearrangement uses TRBV5-5 and TRBJ1-4; D is unclear. CDR3 length equals 14 residues. V lost 1 base and J lost 0, with 4 bases in between. Germline V CDR1 and CDR2: SGHKS, YYEKEE (reference sequence).

The V gene is TRBV2, the J gene TRBJ1-2; 7 bases map to TRBD1. V lost 6 bases, J lost 10 bases, and 8 bases stayed unmatched. The CDR3 consists of 12 residues. Looked up from germline, CDR1 is SNHLY and CDR2 is FYNNEI. In DNA form, the CDR3 reads TGTGCCAGCAGGGGGGACAGACATGTCTACACCTTC. As protein: CASRGDRHVYTF.

With respect to this clone: One junction end disagrees with the germline gene, perhaps due to a read error. V gene TRBV16 combines with J gene TRBJ1-3, with a possible D match to TRBD1 (5 bases). Germline V gene lookup returns CDR1 KGHSY and CDR2 FQNENV. The length of the CDR3 is 13 residues. CDR3 amino acids: CASSQLNGTPLFF. The CDR3 nucleotides are TGTGCCAGCAGCCAACTCAACGGGACCCCTCTTTTCTTT.

The chain links TRBV14 to TRBJ2-1; 10 bases align to TRBD1. The CDR3 spans 18 residues. Germline-derived CDR1 and CDR2 are SGHDN and FVKESK. With 0 bases clipped from V and 4 bases from J, the junction kept 9 bases outside the gene matches. The CDR3 nucleotides read TGTGCCAGCAGCCAAGAGTGGGGACAGGGGACGGCTTACAATGAGCAGTTCTTC. The encoded protein is CASSQEWGQGTAYNEQFF.

As DNA, the CDR3 is TGCGCCAGTAGACCTGCCGGGGGGACAGGGGGCGCAGATACGCAGTATTTT. Translation gives CASRPAGGTGGADTQYF. The genes are TRBV5-1 and TRBJ2-3; TRBD1 matches at 12 bases. V dropped 8 bases and J dropped 4; count of bases not matched to a gene: 14. Germline values: CDR1 SGHRS, CDR2 YFSETQ. This CDR3 region has 17 residues.

The V call is TRBV9, the J call TRBJ1-2; no definite D call. Deletions cut 0 bases from V and 2 bases from J, with 8 bases between. Germline CDR1 reads SGDLS; CDR2 reads YYNGEE. There are 14 residues in the CDR3. CDR3 residues: CASSVGTSNYGYTF. The CDR3 nucleotides are TGTGCCAGCAGCGTAGGAACCTCAAACTATGGCTACACCTTC.

Details on this clone: Other DNA variants within this sample encode the same CDR3. V and J are TRBV12-3 or TRBV12-4 and TRBJ1-1; the D is unclear. Trimming pared 3 bases from V and 5 bases from J, leaving 7 bases between. There are 12 residues in the CDR3. Here the CDR3 reads CASSLRRTEAFF. DNA of the CDR3: TGTGCCAGCAGTTTGAGAAGGACTGAAGCTTTCTTT.

The chain recombines TRBV9 with TRBJ1-1, with D possibly being TRBD1 (5 bases). Germline V gene sequence: CDR1 SGDLS, CDR2 YYNGEE. The CDR3 is made up of 13 amino acids. V was clipped by 5 bases and J by 6 bases, with 14 bases between them. CDR3 loop: CASRDPTGAEAFF. The CDR3 nucleotides read TGTGCCAGCAGGGATCCGACGGGGGCTGAAGCTTTCTTT.

This clone was detected a few times. The chain recombines TRBV7-9 with TRBJ1-1, with a weak D call TRBD1 (5 bases). The CDR3 covers 15 residues. V was shortened by 1 base and J by 7 bases, with 16 bases between the two germline ends. The germline gives CDR1 SEHNR, CDR2 FQNEAQ (reference sequence). The CDR3 nucleotides read TGTGCCAGCAGCTTAGAGAACGGAGGAGACAGTGAAGCTTTCTTT. This codes for CASSLENGGDSEAFF. The variable domain in full, with the rest retrieved from reference TRBV7-9 and TRBJ1-1, is DTGVSQNPRHKITKRGQNVTFRCDPISEHNRLYWYRQTLGQGPEFLTYFQNEAQLEKSRLLSDRFSAERPKGSFSTLEIQRTEQGDSAMYLCASSLENGGDSEAFFGQGTRLTVV.

The genes are TRBV28 and TRBJ1-1; TRBD1 is a possible D gene (6 bases). The CDR3 length is 12 residues. Trimming took 6 bases from V and 4 from J, leaving 9 bases between them. The germline CDR1 and CDR2 sequences are MDHEN and SYDVKM. The CDR3 bases are TGTGCCAGCAGCTTGGACAGCACTGAAGCTTTCTTT. This translates into CASSLDSTEAFF.

The chain combines TRBV15 with TRBJ2-1, with D possibly being TRBD2 (7 bases). The germline gives CDR1 LNHNV, CDR2 YYDKDF (reference sequence). V was shortened by 7 bases and J by 4 bases, with 14 bases between the two germline ends. The CDR3 spans 14 residues. This CDR3 reads CATTQGGAYNEQFF. CDR3 nucleotide sequence: TGTGCCACCACGCAAGGGGGGGCGTACAATGAGCAGTTCTTC.

This chain links TRBV18 with TRBJ1-1; 7 positions agree with TRBD1. This CDR3 has 18 amino acids. The junction had 16 bases not matched to a gene; V was cut back by 6 bases and J by 0 bases. Germline V gene sequence: CDR1 KGHSH, CDR2 LQKENI. CDR3 in amino acids: CASSSGRGRSDVNTEAFF. CDR3 DNA: TGTGCCAGCTCCTCCGGTAGGGGGCGCTCGGATGTGAACACTGAAGCTTTCTTT.

This clone was seen just once. This sequence joins TRBV6-5 and TRBJ1-1; no clear D. The V gene lost 9 bases and the J gene lost 7 bases, with 12 bases spanning the gap. The CDR3 is 11 residues long. Germline assignment: CDR1 MNHEY and CDR2 SVGAGI. In DNA form, the CDR3 reads TGTGCCAGTCCGGGGTTCGTTGAAGCTTTCTTT. Residues: CASPGFVEAFF.

The chain uses TRBV9 and TRBJ1-5, with 9 bases matching TRBD1. Trimming removed 3 bases from V and 4 bases from J; junction bases left unmatched: 5. The CDR3 extends over 15 amino acids. Germline values: CDR1 SGDLS, CDR2 YYNGEE. DNA for the CDR3: TGTGCCAGCAGCGGACAGGGGGAATTAAATCAGCCCCAGCATTTT. Encoded protein: CASSGQGELNQPQHF.

This clone was seen only a few times. The J gene is TRBJ1-3, the V gene TRBV11-3; the D gene is possibly TRBD1 (5 bases). In germline, CDR1 is SGHNT, CDR2 YENEEA. With 3 bases removed from V and 2 bases from J, the gap between germline ends came to 11 bases. The CDR3 has 15 residues. This chain's CDR3 is CASSFGGTPGNTIYF. CDR3 DNA: TGTGCCAGCAGCTTCGGGGGGACTCCTGGAAACACCATATATTTT.

The chain couples TRBV5-4 to TRBJ2-2; 8 positions match TRBD2. Germline V gene sequence: CDR1 SGHNT, CDR2 YYREEE (reference sequence). The CDR3 length is 17 residues. The junction had 8 bases not matched to a gene; V was cut back by 2 bases and J by 2 bases. CDR3 protein: CASSFGSRGGNTGELFF. In DNA, the CDR3 is TGTGCCAGCAGCTTCGGAAGTCGGGGGGGAAACACCGGGGAGCTGTTTTTT.

In its sample, this clone was seen once. This chain links TRBV3-1 (or the pseudogene TRBV3-2) with TRBJ2-7; D might be TRBD1 (5 bases). Trimming took 0 bases from V and 6 from J, leaving 12 bases between them. The CDR3 covers 14 residues. Germline loops: CDR1 LGHDT, CDR2 YNNKEL (reference sequence). The DNA for the CDR3 is TGTGCCAGCAGCCAAGATGGGGCCTGGGGCGAGCAGTACTTC. Its translation is CASSQDGAWGEQYF.

V gene TRBV7-9 combines with J gene TRBJ1-4, with D possibly matching TRBD1 (5 bases). The CDR3 extends over 12 amino acids. Deletions cut 0 bases from V and 14 bases from J, with 10 bases between. Germline-derived CDR1 and CDR2 are SEHNR and FQNEAQ (reference sequence). The CDR3 reads CASSLAGYRLFF. In DNA, the CDR3 is TGTGCCAGCAGCTTAGCAGGGTACAGGCTGTTTTTT.

The chain employs TRBV18 and TRBJ1-1; D may be TRBD1 (6 bases). Per germline, CDR1 KGHSH and CDR2 LQKENI. The V and J ends lost 4 bases and 5 bases respectively, with 17 bases between them. This CDR3 contains 15 residues. CDR3 sequence: CASSRLSGDGTEAFF. The CDR3 bases are TGTGCCAGCTCACGATTGTCAGGGGATGGGACTGAAGCTTTCTTT.

The V and J genes are TRBV3-1 (or the pseudogene TRBV3-2) and TRBJ2-7; D ambiguous. Trimming left V 3 bases short and J 3 bases short, with 9 bases between. This CDR3 is built from 13 residues. Germline V CDR1 and CDR2: LGHDT, YNNKEL (reference sequence). CDR3 DNA: TGTGCCAGCAGCCAGGCCAGAAGCTACGAGCAGTACTTC. Amino acids: CASSQARSYEQYF.

The rearrangement joins TRBV5-8 to TRBJ2-5, with D possibly called TRBD1 or TRBD2 (5 bases each). The germline V gene encodes CDR1 SGHTS and CDR2 YDEGEE. There are 17 residues in the CDR3. Trimming left V 4 bases short and J 5 bases short, with 24 bases between. In nucleotides, the CDR3 is TGTGCCAGCAGCCCGGGTAGAGGGGCGTACCGCAAGGAGACCCAGTACTTC. It is translated as CASSPGRGAYRKETQYF.